One sample yielded the 28 T cell receptor beta chains listed below, sequenced in a study of T cell responses to AZD1222 COVID-19 vaccine. Only in-frame clones appear in the TCRdb table, and some are missing; sequencing was by immunoSEQ multiplex PCR. The table records roughly 100,000 clones, 80% to 90% of them present only once. Here the sequenced sample was peripheral blood, taken on day 0 of AZD1222 vaccination. The receptor set was obtained from an adult in good health.

The V and J genes are TRBV10-3 and TRBJ1-2; D unresolved. The CDR3 extends over 12 amino acids. V lost 3 bases and J lost 8, with 10 bases in between. Germline-derived CDR1 and CDR2 are ENHRY and SYGVKD. Here the CDR3 reads CAISDYTTGYTF. CDR3 nucleotide sequence: TGTGCCATCAGTGATTACACCACGGGCTACACCTTC.

This chain connects TRBV15 to TRBJ1-3; D perhaps matches TRBD1 (5 bases). CDR3 size: 14 residues. Trimming removed 1 base at V and 3 bases at J, with 7 bases between. Germline CDR1 LNHNV, CDR2 YYDKDF (reference sequence). CDR3 protein: CATSRGTYGNTIYF. The CDR3 region has the DNA TGTGCCACCAGCAGAGGGACATATGGAAACACCATATATTTT.

This chain joins TRBV19 and TRBJ1-5; the D is unclear. The CDR3 sequence is 13 residues long. With 3 bases removed from V and 3 bases from J, the gap between germline ends came to 6 bases. Germline CDR1 reads LNHDA; CDR2 reads SQIVND (reference sequence). The CDR3 reads CASSIGNNQPQHF. The CDR3 coding sequence is TGTGCCAGTAGTATCGGAAACAATCAGCCCCAGCATTTT. The variable domain in full, completed from reference TRBV19 and TRBJ1-5, reads DGGITQSPKYLFRKEGQNVTLSCEQNLNHDAMYWYRQDPGQGLRLIYYSQIVNDFQKGDIAEGYSVSREKKESFPLTVTSAQKNPTAFYLCASSIGNNQPQHFGDGTRLSIL.

The J gene is TRBJ2-3, the V gene TRBV27; D gene unclear. The V gene's germline CDR1 is MNHEY and CDR2 SMNVEV (reference sequence). The CDR3 is made up of 14 amino acids. Trimming cost V 3 bases and J 2 bases, with 9 bases left between them. CDR3 amino acids: CASSFPGNTDTQYF. Written as DNA, the CDR3 is TGTGCCAGCAGTTTTCCTGGGAACACAGATACGCAGTATTTT.

The chain has TRBV10-3 and TRBJ2-1; 7 bases line up with TRBD1. The CDR3 totals 15 residues. V gave up 0 bases and J gave up 3 bases; unmatched junction bases: 2. From germline, CDR1 is ENHRY and CDR2 SYGVKD. The CDR3 protein is CAISESGGSYNEQFF. As DNA, the CDR3 is TGTGCCATCAGTGAGTCAGGGGGCAGCTACAATGAGCAGTTCTTC.

The chain joins TRBV4-3 to TRBJ2-3; TRBD2 agrees at 11 bases. The germline V gene encodes CDR1 LGHNA and CDR2 YSLEER. Germline trimming cut 6 bases from V and 0 bases from J; bases unmatched to any gene: 2. The CDR3 totals 15 residues. As DNA, the CDR3 is TGCGCCAGCAGACGGACTAGCGGGAGCACAGATACGCAGTATTTT. Translation gives CASRRTSGSTDTQYF.

The V gene is TRBV7-9, the J gene TRBJ1-6; D not resolved. Trimming left V 5 bases short and J 9 bases short, with 11 bases between. CDR1 is SEHNR, CDR2 FQNEAQ, per germline (reference sequence). The CDR3 is 13 residues long. DNA of the CDR3: TGTGCCAGCAGCCCGACGGCGGGTTCACCCCTCCACTTT. Its protein is CASSPTAGSPLHF.

The chain uses TRBV3-1 (or the pseudogene TRBV3-2) and TRBJ1-1; 11 nucleotides line up with TRBD1. This CDR3 has 14 residues. Germline V gene lookup returns CDR1 LGHDT and CDR2 YNNKEL (reference sequence). Losses at the gene ends were 4 bases for V and 4 bases for J; bases not matched to a gene: 2. CDR3 amino acids: CASSLGQGATEAFF. The DNA for the CDR3 is TGTGCCAGCAGCCTCGGACAGGGGGCCACTGAAGCTTTCTTT.

This chain connects TRBV5-5 to TRBJ1-2; no reliable D call. CDR3 length: 11 amino acids. The germline V gene has CDR1 SGHKS and CDR2 YYEKEE (reference sequence). V shed 1 base and J shed 11 bases, with 9 bases lying between them. Here the CDR3 reads CASSLNRRYTF. The CDR3 DNA follows: TGTGCCAGCAGCTTGAACCGAAGGTACACCTTC.

The chain uses TRBV2 and TRBJ1-4; 8 nucleotides align to TRBD1. The junction had 6 bases not matched to a gene; V was cut back by 5 bases and J by 7 bases. The CDR3 has 14 amino acids. Germline CDR1 SNHLY, CDR2 FYNNEI. DNA for the CDR3: TGTGCCAGCAGTCTCAGGGGGCTCGCTGAAAAACTGTTTTTT. This sequence encodes CASSLRGLAEKLFF.

The chain is built from TRBV3-1 (or the pseudogene TRBV3-2) and TRBJ1-1; D is perhaps TRBD1 (6 bases). V was shortened by 5 bases and J by 0 bases, with 25 bases between the two germline ends. The CDR3 sequence is 19 residues long. The germline CDR1 and CDR2 sequences are LGHDT and YNNKEL (reference sequence). CDR3 residues: CASSVLPRTAFPMNTEAFF. CDR3 bases: TGTGCCAGCAGCGTTTTGCCCCGGACAGCCTTCCCGATGAACACTGAAGCTTTCTTT.

In this sample, this clone turned up once. The V gene is TRBV7-9, the J gene TRBJ1-4; no firm D call. Germline V gene data show CDR1 as SEHNR and CDR2 as FQNEAQ (reference sequence). The germline V and J ends were trimmed by 2 bases and 8 bases, with 12 bases remaining between them. The CDR3 is made up of 14 amino acids. The chain's CDR3 is CASSLRWDGEKLFF. CDR3 DNA sequence: TGTGCCAGCAGCTTAAGATGGGATGGGGAAAAACTGTTTTTT.

V gene TRBV7-9 combines with J gene TRBJ1-5, with D maybe TRBD1 (6 bases). Trimming took 4 bases from V and 6 from J, leaving 16 bases between them. The CDR3 has 15 amino acids. Germline loops: CDR1 SEHNR, CDR2 FQNEAQ (reference sequence). The CDR3 reads CASSSQAGAGQPQHF. As DNA, the CDR3 is TGTGCCAGCAGCTCCCAGGCGGGGGCGGGTCAGCCCCAGCATTTT.

The chain has TRBV28 and TRBJ2-7; 7 bases are shared with TRBD1. The V segment lost 0 bases and the J segment 3 bases; nucleotides outside the gene matches: 8. Germline CDR1 is MDHEN and CDR2 is SYDVKM. The CDR3 contains 16 residues. The CDR3 loop reads CASSLWTTGQFYEQYF. The CDR3, as DNA: TGTGCCAGCAGTTTATGGACAACGGGACAGTTCTACGAGCAGTACTTC.

The chain uses TRBV19 and TRBJ2-7, with 12 nucleotides matching TRBD1. J gave up 4 bases and V 5 bases, and 6 bases lay outside the gene matches. The CDR3 is 15 amino acids. Germline V gene data show CDR1 as LNHDA and CDR2 as SQIVND (reference sequence). Here the CDR3 DNA reads TGTGCCAGTAGTCACGGGACAGGGGGCAGTTACGAGCAGTACTTC. Its translation: CASSHGTGGSYEQYF.

As DNA, the CDR3 is TGTGCCAGCATCTTAGCGGGTAGTAGCAATCAGCCCCAGCATTTT. This gives the protein CASILAGSSNQPQHF. This chain uses TRBV28 with TRBJ1-5, with D uncertain. CDR1 and CDR2 (germline): MDHEN, SYDVKM. Trimming took 7 bases from V and 0 from J, leaving 13 bases between them. This CDR3 region has 15 residues.

The rearrangement joins TRBV3-1 (or the pseudogene TRBV3-2) to TRBJ1-5; D is undetermined. The V end lost 0 bases, the J end lost 4 bases, and 1 base lay between the germline ends. The CDR3 contains 12 residues. CDR1 is LGHDT and CDR2 is YNNKEL in the germline V gene (reference sequence). CDR3 in DNA: TGTGCCAGCAGCCAAGAAAATCAGCCCCAGCATTTT. This gives the protein CASSQENQPQHF.

The chain employs TRBV4-1 and TRBJ1-4, with D possibly TRBD1 on 6 matching bases. The CDR3 runs to 12 residues. Germline loops: CDR1 MGHRA, CDR2 YSYEKL. Trimming removed 4 bases from V and 13 bases from J, with 13 bases in between. CDR3 amino acids: CASSLEGELLFF. CDR3 bases: TGCGCCAGCAGCCTCGAGGGGGAGCTACTGTTTTTT.

V is TRBV5-8 and J is TRBJ1-3; TRBD1 matches at 9 bases. CDR1 and CDR2 (germline): SGHTS, YDEGEE. With 2 bases clipped from V and 3 bases from J, the junction kept 6 bases outside the gene matches. This CDR3 is 16 amino acids long. The CDR3 DNA sequence: TGTGCCAGCAGCTTACAGGGGGCGCCTAGTGGAAACACCATATATTTT. Translated, it gives CASSLQGAPSGNTIYF.

The chain carries TRBV28 and TRBJ2-7; the D gene is possibly TRBD1 (5 bases). Between the trimmed V and J ends, which lost 5 bases and 4 bases, there was a span of 9 bases. Germline CDR1 and CDR2: MDHEN and SYDVKM. The CDR3 spans 12 residues. The CDR3 sequence: CASSITGYEQYF. The CDR3 DNA follows: TGTGCCAGCAGTATAACAGGATACGAGCAGTACTTC.

V and J are TRBV24-1 and TRBJ1-4; 8 bases map to TRBD1. Germline V gives CDR1 KGHDR, CDR2 SFDVKD. V shed 4 bases, J shed 8 bases, and the junction held 5 bases outside the gene matches. The CDR3 sequence is 14 residues long. The CDR3 DNA follows: TGTGCCACCAGTGACCGGCGGACAGGGGAAAAACTGTTTTTT. This gives the protein CATSDRRTGEKLFF.

V gene TRBV7-3 combines with J gene TRBJ1-2; the match to TRBD1 covers 10 bases. This CDR3 has 13 amino acids. Trimming cost V 4 bases and J 6 bases; bases outside gene matches: 2. CDR1 is SGHTA and CDR2 is FQGTGA in the germline V gene. DNA of the CDR3: TGTGCCAGCAGCTCCGGACAGGGGGATGGCTACACCTTC. It specifies CASSSGQGDGYTF.

The chain is built from TRBV7-2 and TRBJ2-2, with D tentatively TRBD2 (8 bases). Germline CDR1 SGHTA, CDR2 FQGNSA. This CDR3 contains 17 residues. Trimming removed 5 bases at V and 6 bases at J, with 22 bases between. The CDR3 spells CASSPRGTSQGAGELFF. The CDR3, as DNA: TGTGCCAGCAGCCCACGAGGGACTAGTCAGGGGGCCGGGGAGCTGTTTTTT.

This chain uses TRBV5-8 with TRBJ1-4; 8 bases match TRBD1. Per germline, CDR1 SGHTS and CDR2 YDEGEE. J gave up 8 bases and V 2 bases, and 11 bases lay outside the gene matches. The CDR3 spans 16 residues. CDR3 nucleotide sequence: TGTGCCAGCAGCTTAGGACAGGGCTCAGTTCGGGAAAAACTGTTTTTT. Amino acids: CASSLGQGSVREKLFF.

In its sample, this clone was seen a few times. V gene TRBV7-3 combines with J gene TRBJ1-2; 11 positions agree with TRBD1. Germline loops: CDR1 SGHTA, CDR2 FQGTGA. Losses at the gene ends were 4 bases for V and 7 bases for J; bases not matched to a gene: 5. The CDR3 length is 14 residues. CDR3 coding DNA: TGTGCCAGCAGCTCAACCGGGACAGGGGGTGGCTACACCTTC. Translation gives CASSSTGTGGGYTF.

The rearrangement uses TRBV19 and TRBJ2-7; weak D call: TRBD2 (5 bases). Germline loops: CDR1 LNHDA, CDR2 SQIVND (reference sequence). V lost 10 bases and J lost 0, with 19 bases in between. CDR3 length: 15 amino acids. CDR3 sequence: CATAVQGIYSYEQYF. Here the CDR3 DNA reads TGTGCCACAGCGGTGCAAGGGATTTACTCCTACGAGCAGTACTTC.

This clone has only a few counts. The rearrangement uses TRBV6-2 or TRBV6-3 and TRBJ2-5; no firm D call. CDR3 size: 13 residues. Germline values: CDR1 MNHEY, CDR2 SVGEGT. Trimming removed 4 bases from V and 0 bases from J, with 6 bases in between. The CDR3 sequence is CASSSDNQETQYF. The CDR3 DNA is TGTGCCAGCAGTTCCGATAACCAAGAGACCCAGTACTTC.

The chain carries TRBV7-2 and TRBJ2-7, with D tentatively TRBD2 (5 bases). This CDR3 contains 14 residues. Germline V gene lookup returns CDR1 SGHTA and CDR2 FQGNSA. V was pared by 3 bases and J by 2 bases, with 11 bases between. The chain's CDR3 is CASSLTGFTYEQYF. CDR3 DNA sequence: TGTGCCAGCAGCTTGACGGGGTTCACCTACGAGCAGTACTTC. Variable domain in full (rest from reference TRBV7-2 and TRBJ2-7): GAGVSQSPSNKVTEKGKDVELRCDPISGHTALYWYRQSLGQGLEFLIYFQGNSAPDKSGLPSDRFSAERTGGSVSTLTIQRTQQEDSAVYLCASSLTGFTYEQYFGPGTRLTVT.